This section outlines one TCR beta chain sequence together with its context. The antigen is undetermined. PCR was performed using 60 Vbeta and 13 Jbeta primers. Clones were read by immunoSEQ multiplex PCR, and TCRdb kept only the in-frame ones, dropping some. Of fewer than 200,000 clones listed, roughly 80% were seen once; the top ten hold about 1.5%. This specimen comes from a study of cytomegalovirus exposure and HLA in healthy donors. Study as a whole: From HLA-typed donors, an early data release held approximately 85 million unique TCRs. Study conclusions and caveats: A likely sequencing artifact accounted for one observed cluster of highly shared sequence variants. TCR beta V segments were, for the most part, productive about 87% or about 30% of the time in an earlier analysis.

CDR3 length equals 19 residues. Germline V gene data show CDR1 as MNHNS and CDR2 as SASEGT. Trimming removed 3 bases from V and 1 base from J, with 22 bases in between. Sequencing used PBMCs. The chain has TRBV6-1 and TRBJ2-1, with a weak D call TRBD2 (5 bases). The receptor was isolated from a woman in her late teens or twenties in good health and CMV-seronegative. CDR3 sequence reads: CASSDWGSSTRSSYNEQFF. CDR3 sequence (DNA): TGTGCCAGCAGTGATTGGGGATCTAGCACCCGATCATCCTACAATGAGCAGTTCTTC.